The 19 T cell receptor beta chains listed next were all sequenced from one sample in a study of OX40 agonist ivuxolimab in advanced cancers. The method was immunoSEQ multiplex PCR; TCRdb's version includes in-frame clones alone and lacks a portion of them. The sample gives about 80,000 clones, 80% to 95% of which show up once; 0.32% is in the top ten. Specimen: CD4+ or CD8+ T cells sorted from blood, collected in a trial of the OX40 agonist ivuxolimab. These receptors originate from an adult with an advanced solid tumor such as melanoma, head and neck, liver or kidney cancer.

The CDR3 nucleotides read TGTGCCAGTAGTATTAAGATTAGCGGGGGGGCCGCTGAGACCCAGTACTTC. It translates to CASSIKISGGAAETQYF. V and J are TRBV19 and TRBJ2-5, with 11 bases matching TRBD2. This CDR3 comprises 17 residues. Trimming at V came to 3 bases and at J to 5 bases, leaving 11 bases not matched to a gene. Germline V gives CDR1 LNHDA, CDR2 SQIVND (reference sequence).

V usage is TRBV5-5 and J usage is TRBJ1-5; D is ambiguous. This CDR3 is 15 amino acids long. Germline CDR1 SGHKS, CDR2 YYEKEE (reference sequence). V was trimmed by 0 bases and J by 9 bases, leaving 16 bases between them. Here the CDR3 reads CASSLEESRLGPQHF. In nucleotides, the CDR3 is TGTGCCAGCAGCTTGGAAGAGTCGAGGCTAGGGCCCCAGCATTTT. The full variable domain, its missing parts supplied by reference TRBV5-5 and TRBJ1-5, is DAGVTQSPTHLIKTRGQQVTLRCSPISGHKSVSWYQQVLGQGPQFIFQYYEKEERGRGNFPDRFSARQFPNYSSELNVNALLLGDSALYLCASSLEESRLGPQHFGDGTRLSIL.

The rearrangement links TRBV10-3 to TRBJ2-7; 8 bases agree with TRBD2. V shed 2 bases and J 1 base; nucleotides not matched to a gene: 4. This CDR3 spans 15 amino acids. Germline V gene sequence: CDR1 ENHRY, CDR2 SYGVKD. The CDR3 region has the DNA TGTGCCATCAGTGAGCGGGGGGGCTATTCCTACGAGCAGTACTTC. Residues: CAISERGGYSYEQYF.

This clone was detected once. The junction differs from germline at one of its ends, possibly a read error. The chain employs TRBV5-1 and TRBJ2-7; D gene uncertain. CDR3 length equals 12 residues. The germline gives CDR1 SGHRS, CDR2 YFSETQ. The CDR3 loop is CASSLVGYEQYF. Here the CDR3 DNA reads TGTGCCAGCAGCTTGGTTGGCTACGAGCAGTACTTC.

The chain has TRBV30 and TRBJ2-7; 7 bases match TRBD2. V dropped 0 bases and J dropped 4; count of bases not matched to a gene: 0. Germline V gene sequence: CDR1 GTSNPN, CDR2 SVGIG (reference sequence). This CDR3 is built from 12 residues. The chain's CDR3 is CAWSVGGYEQYF. The CDR3 bases are TGTGCCTGGAGTGTGGGAGGGTACGAGCAGTACTTC.

The sample holds one count of this clone. The chain recombines TRBV18 with TRBJ1-1; a possible D gene is TRBD1 (6 bases). This CDR3 contains 17 residues. In germline, CDR1 is KGHSH, CDR2 LQKENI. V lost 2 bases and J lost 2, with 18 bases in between. The CDR3 sequence: CASSPFRGRQVNTEAFF. In nucleotides, the CDR3 is TGTGCCAGCTCACCATTTAGGGGCCGACAGGTTAACACTGAAGCTTTCTTT.

The chain has TRBV4-3 and TRBJ2-5, with 8 bases that match TRBD2. The CDR3 loop spans 16 amino acids. The germline gives CDR1 LGHNA, CDR2 YSLEER. V trimming: 0 bases; J trimming: 5 bases; junction bases outside the gene matches: 8. In nucleotides, the CDR3 is TGCGCCAGCAGCCAAGACGACGGGAGGGCCTGGGAGACCCAGTACTTC. Translating it yields CASSQDDGRAWETQYF.

The chain joins TRBV5-4 to TRBJ1-1; D gene uncertain. This CDR3 region has 13 residues. V was cut by 4 bases and J by 10 bases, with 17 bases left in between. Germline CDR1 reads SGHNT; CDR2 reads YYREEE (reference sequence). This CDR3 is CASSPQLEGSAFF. The DNA of the CDR3 is TGTGCCAGCAGCCCCCAACTTGAGGGTTCAGCTTTCTTT. The full variable domain, completed using reference TRBV5-4 and TRBJ1-1, is ETGVTQSPTHLIKTRGQQVTLRCSSQSGHNTVSWYQQALGQGPQFIFQYYREEENGRGNFPPRFSGLQFPNYSSELNVNALELDDSALYLCASSPQLEGSAFFGQGTRLTVV.

The chain joins TRBV11-2 to TRBJ2-1, with D tentatively TRBD1 (7 bases). V shed 1 base and J shed 4 bases, with 11 bases lying between them. The CDR3 length is 15 residues. Germline V gene data show CDR1 as SGHAT and CDR2 as FQNNGV. This chain's CDR3 is CASSLGGDSYNEQFF. The CDR3 bases are TGTGCCAGCAGCTTAGGGGGGGACAGTTACAATGAGCAGTTCTTC.

This clone has a single count. The V call is TRBV7-9, the J call TRBJ1-2, with D perhaps TRBD1 (5 bases). There are 16 residues in the CDR3. The germline V and J ends were trimmed by 4 bases and 8 bases, with 23 bases remaining between them. CDR1 SEHNR and CDR2 FQNEAQ come from the germline V gene (reference sequence). This CDR3 is CASSSGLQGWAEGYTF. The CDR3 DNA follows: TGTGCCAGCAGCTCCGGTTTGCAGGGATGGGCAGAGGGCTACACCTTC.

The chain uses TRBV27 and TRBJ2-1; no clear D. Germline V CDR1 and CDR2: MNHEY, SMNVEV (reference sequence). There are 15 residues in the CDR3. Trimming cost V 2 bases and J 5 bases, with 13 bases left between them. The CDR3, as DNA: TGTGCCAGCAGTTTAAGGATACAGCTCAACAATGAGCAGTTCTTC. This codes for CASSLRIQLNNEQFF.

The rearrangement uses TRBV7-9 and TRBJ2-2; D remains ambiguous. Per germline, CDR1 SEHNR and CDR2 FQNEAQ (reference sequence). This CDR3 has 13 residues. Trimming cost V 4 bases and J 6 bases, with 9 bases left between them. The DNA for the CDR3 is TGTGCCAGCAGCTCTATACCGGCCGGGGAGCTGTTTTTT. This encodes CASSSIPAGELFF.

This clone was detected only once. This chain joins TRBV11-2 and TRBJ2-7; D is unclear. V was trimmed by 4 bases and J by 6 bases, leaving 16 bases between them. Germline lookup yields CDR1 SGHAT and CDR2 FQNNGV. The CDR3 loop spans 14 amino acids. The CDR3 reads CASSSSEQSREQYF. For the CDR3, the DNA is TGTGCCAGCAGCTCATCGGAACAGTCTCGCGAGCAGTACTTC.

The V and J genes are TRBV16 and TRBJ1-2; tentatively, D is TRBD1 (5 bases). The V end was cut by 2 bases, the J end by 2 bases, with 12 bases between. Per the germline V gene, CDR1 is KGHSY and CDR2 is FQNENV. CDR3 size: 15 residues. DNA for the CDR3: TGTGCCAGCAGCCAAAGCGGAGGGGTGAACTATGGCTACACCTTC. Encoded protein: CASSQSGGVNYGYTF.

The chain recombines TRBV7-9 with TRBJ2-7, with 7 bases lining up with TRBD1. V dropped 2 bases and J dropped 6; count of bases not matched to a gene: 7. Germline CDR1 is SEHNR and CDR2 is FQNEAQ (reference sequence). The CDR3 has 14 amino acids. The CDR3 here is CASSLNTGVGEQYF. The CDR3 DNA reads TGTGCCAGCAGCTTAAATACAGGGGTGGGCGAGCAGTACTTC.

This rearrangement joins TRBV12-2 to TRBJ2-7; TRBD2 is taken as the D call from the table, unchecked against the DNA. TRBV12-2 is classified as a pseudogene. The CDR3 length is 15 residues. The CDR3: CASHRAGDGSYEQYF. In DNA, the CDR3 is TGTGCAAGTCACAGAGCGGGAGATGGATCCTACGAGCAGTACTTC.

The chain combines TRBV6-6 with TRBJ2-4, with 10 bases matching TRBD1. After removal of 6 bases from V and 2 bases from J, the junction contained 4 bases not matched to a gene. There are 15 residues in the CDR3. In germline, CDR1 is MNHNY, CDR2 SVGAGI (reference sequence). In DNA, the CDR3 is TGTGCCAGCAGCGGGACAGGGGTCACCAAAAACATTCAGTACTTC. It translates to CASSGTGVTKNIQYF.

The genes are TRBV6-5 and TRBJ1-2; a weak D match, TRBD1 (5 bases). Germline CDR1 reads MNHEY; CDR2 reads SVGAGI. The germline V and J ends were trimmed by 5 bases and 5 bases, with 15 bases remaining between them. The CDR3 spans 14 residues. The CDR3: CASSPPGGVYGYTF. The CDR3 DNA reads as TGTGCCAGCAGTCCTCCGGGAGGGGTATATGGCTACACCTTC.

The chain links TRBV9 to TRBJ2-3; TRBD1 is a possible D gene (6 bases). Trimming took off 1 base at V and 6 bases at J, with 12 bases between the two ends. The CDR3 sequence is 14 residues long. Germline V gene lookup returns CDR1 SGDLS and CDR2 YYNGEE. The CDR3 region is CASSVMPQGDTQYF. The CDR3, as DNA: TGTGCCAGCAGCGTAATGCCCCAGGGGGATACGCAGTATTTT.